This paragraph covers one TCR beta chain sequence. Germline loops: CDR1 MNHEY, CDR2 SVGAGI. V lost 0 bases, J lost 8 bases, and 6 bases stayed unmatched. The CDR3 covers 15 residues. The sample comes from a study of blood T cell repertoires in COVID-19. Study-level background: The origin of the acute and convalescent COVID-19 samples was the United States, Italy and Spain. PBMCs, B-cell-depleted T cells, or T cells were the source of the cDNA or gDNA that made up the material.

Per the original methods: Reference gene primers were amplified, and this amplification served to estimate nucleated cell counts. Clones were read by immunoSEQ multiplex PCR, and TCRdb kept only the in-frame ones, dropping some. V, J and clone size are those of that table, while D and trimming were read from the DNA. The sample lists 70,000 or so clones; 83% were seen once. This chain uses TRBV6-5 with TRBJ1-4, with 7 positions matching TRBD1. The sample consisted of peripheral blood. This receptor was identified in a woman in her sixties or seventies with acute or convalescent COVID-19. The CDR3 DNA reads TGTGCCAGCAGTTACTCCCCCTCGGGACAGGAAAAACTGTTTTTT. The encoded protein is CASSYSPSGQEKLFF.